The T cell receptor beta chain described here comes from a study of metastatic and nonmetastatic thyroid tumors. Background on the study: Peripheral blood and tumor or nodule samples from malignant and benign thyroid patients were compared.

Original data processing: Between-group CDR3 differences, defined by clinicopathological status, yielded a distant-metastasis classifier for papillary thyroid cancer. TCRdb reprocessed the PCR reads via MiXCR. TCRdb's processing, not the study's, gives the V and J calls here. The sample carries 25,000 to 35,000 clones, around 15% recorded once. Study results and caveats: Benign nodules were reported to have significantly lower TCR beta diversity than malignant thyroid tumors, in blood and tumor.

This CDR3 comprises 15 residues. The junction had 7 bases not matched to a gene; V was cut back by 1 base and J by 7 bases. Germline V gene sequence: CDR1 SGHKS, CDR2 YYEKEE (reference sequence). This clone was recorded many times. Antigen: not known. No treatment had been given to any patient before thyroid surgery. The sample was blood. The sequence was collected from a female donor with papillary thyroid cancer or a benign thyroid nodule (not recorded which). Some clones in this sample may be carry-over from other donors' samples. This chain uses TRBV5-5 with TRBJ2-1; TRBD1 agrees at 8 bases. CDR3 amino acids: CASSLLGQGRNEQFF. CDR3 bases: TGTGCCAGCAGCTTGTTAGGACAGGGACGTAATGAGCAGTTCTTC.